This passage covers 21 T cell receptor beta chains from one sample sequenced in a study of OX40 agonist ivuxolimab in advanced cancers. Profiled with immunoSEQ multiplex PCR; TCRdb holds only in-frame clones, not every one. The data contain tens of thousands of clones, about 83% of them singletons. The specimen comprised CD4+ or CD8+ T cells sorted from blood, sampled in a trial of the OX40 agonist ivuxolimab. The origin of the receptors is an adult with an advanced solid tumor such as melanoma, head and neck, liver or kidney cancer.

This clone turned up a few times. This chain links TRBV5-4 with TRBJ1-6, with 8 bases identical to TRBD1. The CDR3 length is 15 residues. Germline V gives CDR1 SGHNT, CDR2 YYREEE (reference sequence). V trimming: 0 bases; J trimming: 9 bases; junction bases outside the gene matches: 5. CDR3 DNA: TGTGCCAGCAGCTTGGCTACAGGGGGTGCTTCACCCCTCCACTTT. Encoded protein: CASSLATGGASPLHF.

This chain joins TRBV18 and TRBJ1-6; D gene unclear. Trimming pared 3 bases from V and 5 bases from J, leaving 2 bases between. This CDR3 is 12 amino acids long. Germline V gene data show CDR1 as KGHSH and CDR2 as LQKENI. The DNA for the CDR3 is TGTGCCAGCTCACCGGATAATTCACCCCTCCACTTT. It codes for CASSPDNSPLHF.

The V gene is TRBV19, the J gene TRBJ1-5; 8 bases line up with TRBD1. In germline, CDR1 is LNHDA, CDR2 SQIVND (reference sequence). The CDR3 totals 14 residues. J lost 7 bases, V lost 6 bases, and 8 bases had no gene match. The CDR3: CASRTGVSGQPQHF. In DNA, the CDR3 is TGTGCCAGTAGGACAGGGGTTTCCGGCCAGCCCCAGCATTTT.

This clone occurred once. The chain carries TRBV2 and TRBJ1-1, with D possibly TRBD1 on 5 matching bases. The CDR3 covers 14 residues. The V end was cut by 7 bases, the J end by 2 bases, with 14 bases between. In germline, CDR1 is SNHLY, CDR2 FYNNEI. The CDR3 sequence is CASTRGEKNTEAFF. Written as DNA, the CDR3 is TGTGCCAGCACCCGGGGGGAAAAAAACACTGAAGCTTTCTTT.

The rearrangement links TRBV5-1 to TRBJ2-1; 14 bases line up with TRBD2. Per germline, CDR1 SGHRS and CDR2 YFSETQ. This CDR3 has 15 residues. After removal of 0 bases from V and 7 bases from J, the junction contained 0 bases not matched to a gene. In DNA form, the CDR3 reads TGCGCCAGCAGCTTGGGACTAGCGGGAGGGAATGAGCAGTTCTTC. This translates into CASSLGLAGGNEQFF.

The gene calls are TRBV21-1 and TRBJ1-4; the table's TRBD1 call for D was not verified on the DNA. TRBV21-1 is a pseudogene locus. The CDR3 sequence is 16 residues long. The CDR3 loop reads CASSSLIGVANEKLFF. The CDR3, as DNA: TGTGCCAGCAGCAGCCTTATAGGGGTTGCTAATGAAAAACTGTTTTTT.

This clone was recorded once. The chain links TRBV4-2 to TRBJ1-1; D is unresolved. With 2 bases removed from V and 7 bases from J, the gap between germline ends came to 20 bases. The CDR3 sequence is 16 residues long. Germline V lookup: CDR1 LGHNA, CDR2 YNFKEQ. CDR3 region: CASSQLATNQRNEAFF. For the CDR3, the DNA is TGTGCCAGCAGCCAATTGGCTACTAATCAGAGGAATGAAGCTTTCTTT.

This clone was seen once. V is TRBV6-1 and J is TRBJ1-1; TRBD1 might be the D (6 bases). Germline V CDR1 and CDR2: MNHNS, SASEGT. V was trimmed by 0 bases and J by 3 bases, leaving 17 bases between them. The CDR3 is 17 residues long. The DNA of the CDR3 is TGTGCCAGCAGTGAAGCCCACCTCCAGGGGATGGACACTGAAGCTTTCTTT. It codes for CASSEAHLQGMDTEAFF.

The gene calls are TRBV19 and TRBJ2-7; 10 bases agree with TRBD1. Germline V CDR1 and CDR2: LNHDA, SQIVND (reference sequence). The CDR3 is 14 residues long. The V gene end was trimmed by 6 bases and the J gene end by 7 bases; junction bases not matched to a gene: 9. The CDR3 spells CASSRQGATREQYF. The CDR3 region has the DNA TGTGCCAGTAGCCGACAGGGGGCTACGAGGGAGCAGTACTTC.

The chain joins TRBV30 to TRBJ1-2; 8 nucleotides agree with TRBD1. The CDR3 runs to 13 residues. Germline loops: CDR1 GTSNPN, CDR2 SVGIG (reference sequence). The V gene end was trimmed by 4 bases and the J gene end by 7 bases; junction bases not matched to a gene: 8. CDR3 nucleotides: TGTGCCTGGATCGACAGGGGTCTTGCTGGCTACACCTTC. Translating it yields CAWIDRGLAGYTF. Based on the CDR3 plus reference TRBV30 and TRBJ1-2, the full variable domain is SQTIHQWPATLVQPVGSPLSLECTVEGTSNPNLYWYRQAAGRGLQLLFYSVGIGQISSEVPQNLSASRPQDRQFILSSKKLLLSDSGFYLCAWIDRGLAGYTFGSGTRLTVV.

This clone was observed once. The chain joins TRBV6-1 to TRBJ2-7, with 9 bases identical to TRBD2. V trimming: 4 bases; J trimming: 1 base; junction bases outside the gene matches: 11. The CDR3 is 17 residues long. Germline CDR1 reads MNHNS; CDR2 reads SASEGT. The CDR3 region is CASSVRGGAGRSYEQYF. CDR3 DNA sequence: TGTGCCAGCAGTGTGCGCGGGGGGGCCGGCAGGTCCTACGAGCAGTACTTC.

The rearrangement joins TRBV10-3 to TRBJ2-2; 10 positions agree with TRBD2. Germline V lookup: CDR1 ENHRY, CDR2 SYGVKD. The junction had 6 bases not matched to a gene; V was cut back by 6 bases and J by 2 bases. The CDR3 loop spans 16 amino acids. CDR3 protein: CAIRPLAGVNTGELFF. DNA for the CDR3: TGTGCCATCAGGCCGCTAGCGGGGGTAAACACCGGGGAGCTGTTTTTT.

The rearrangement links TRBV30 to TRBJ2-3; possibly TRBD2 for D (6 bases). CDR1 GTSNPN and CDR2 SVGIG come from the germline V gene (reference sequence). The length of the CDR3 is 15 residues. V lost 3 bases, J lost 5 bases, and 18 bases lay in between. This chain's CDR3 is CAWRDRARGGDTQYF. For the CDR3, the DNA is TGTGCCTGGAGAGACCGGGCTAGGGGAGGAGATACGCAGTATTTT. The full variable domain, rest sourced from reference TRBV30 and TRBJ2-3, is SQTIHQWPATLVQPVGSPLSLECTVEGTSNPNLYWYRQAAGRGLQLLFYSVGIGQISSEVPQNLSASRPQDRQFILSSKKLLLSDSGFYLCAWRDRARGGDTQYFGPGTRLTVL.

J is TRBJ1-6 and V is TRBV30; maybe TRBD1 (6 bases). Trimming cost V 0 bases and J 6 bases, with 24 bases left between them. The CDR3 covers 19 residues. Germline V gene sequence: CDR1 GTSNPN, CDR2 SVGIG (reference sequence). CDR3 amino acids: CAWSVRGGSSLGGNSPLHF. As DNA, the CDR3 is TGTGCCTGGAGTGTTAGGGGGGGATCGAGCCTCGGAGGTAATTCACCCCTCCACTTT.

This clone was counted only a few times. This rearrangement joins TRBV18 to TRBJ1-5; no reliable D call. V was clipped by 3 bases and J by 0 bases, with 6 bases between them. The germline V gene encodes CDR1 KGHSH and CDR2 LQKENI. CDR3 length equals 14 residues. The CDR3 region is CASSPGNSNQPQHF. As DNA, the CDR3 is TGTGCCAGCTCACCCGGTAATAGCAATCAGCCCCAGCATTTT.

The chain employs TRBV6-5 and TRBJ2-4, with 8 bases matching TRBD1. This CDR3 region has 14 residues. Germline CDR1 is MNHEY and CDR2 is SVGAGI. With 5 bases clipped from V and 4 bases from J, the junction kept 4 bases outside the gene matches. The CDR3 DNA reads as TGTGCCAGCAGTACGCAGGGGGCGAAAAACATTCAGTACTTC. Translated: CASSTQGAKNIQYF.

The chain is built from TRBV19 and TRBJ2-5, with TRBD1 matching over 7 bases. This CDR3 is built from 14 residues. The germline V gene has CDR1 LNHDA and CDR2 SQIVND (reference sequence). With 5 bases clipped from V and 1 base from J, the junction kept 4 bases outside the gene matches. CDR3 in DNA: TGTGCCAGTAGTCTAAGACAGGGCCAAGAGACCCAGTACTTC. Protein: CASSLRQGQETQYF.

This clone was observed a few times. The CDR3 nucleotides are TGTGCCAGCAGTTGGGACGGCGGAGGTGGCTACACCTTC. It encodes CASSWDGGGGYTF. The chain has TRBV28 and TRBJ1-2; tentatively, D is TRBD1 (5 bases). The CDR3 loop spans 13 amino acids. CDR1 and CDR2 from the germline V gene are MDHEN and SYDVKM. V gave up 4 bases and J gave up 7 bases, with 13 bases separating them.

This CDR3 is CASSIDIYGYTF. CDR3 DNA sequence: TGTGCCAGTAGTATTGACATCTATGGCTACACCTTC. The rearrangement links TRBV19 to TRBJ1-2; the D is unclear. CDR1 LNHDA and CDR2 SQIVND come from the germline V gene (reference sequence). The ends were cut back, 3 bases at V and 4 bases at J, with 6 bases in the middle. This CDR3 region has 12 residues. Drawing the rest from reference TRBV19 and TRBJ1-2, the complete variable domain is DGGITQSPKYLFRKEGQNVTLSCEQNLNHDAMYWYRQDPGQGLRLIYYSQIVNDFQKGDIAEGYSVSREKKESFPLTVTSAQKNPTAFYLCASSIDIYGYTFGSGTRLTVV.

This clone came up a few times. The chain employs TRBV6-1 and TRBJ1-1; perhaps TRBD1 as D (6 bases). V was cut by 7 bases and J by 0 bases, with 15 bases left in between. The CDR3 is made up of 15 amino acids. The germline V gene encodes CDR1 MNHNS and CDR2 SASEGT. Here the CDR3 reads CASIPPGHLNTEAFF. The CDR3 DNA is TGTGCCAGCATCCCACCGGGACATCTGAACACTGAAGCTTTCTTT.

The chain joins TRBV10-1 to TRBJ1-4; D gene uncertain. The germline V gene encodes CDR1 WNHNN and CDR2 SYGVQD (reference sequence). Trimming cost V 0 bases and J 7 bases, with 15 bases left between them. There are 16 residues in the CDR3. CDR3 sequence reads: CASSESAGAGREKLFF. CDR3 bases: TGCGCCAGCAGTGAGTCGGCGGGCGCAGGTCGTGAAAAACTGTTTTTT.